Listed here are 6 T cell receptor beta chains from one sample, sequenced in a study of blood T cells in healthy people across ages. Primers used in a second PCR of about 6 to 11 cycles were a sample-barcoded 5' primer and a J-beta primer mix. TCRdb re-called the 5' RACE reads with MiXCR, one entry per CDR3 protein. The sample holds 700,000 to 800,000 distinct CDR3 sequences, around 40% seen once. Sequenced: blood. The receptor set was obtained from a woman aged 60-75 years in good health.

The genes are TRBV7-2 and TRBJ1-5, with TRBD1 identical over 9 bases. The CDR3 sequence is 15 residues long. Looked up from germline, CDR1 is SGHTA and CDR2 is FQGNSA. V shed 6 bases, J shed 6 bases, and the junction held 9 bases outside the gene matches. The CDR3 protein is CASSRTGEVGQPQHF. CDR3 in DNA: TGTGCCAGCAGTCGGACAGGGGAGGTTGGTCAGCCCCAGCATTTT.

This rearrangement joins TRBV29-1 to TRBJ1-1; D is ambiguous. This CDR3 is 12 amino acids long. Trimming pared 3 bases from V and 11 bases from J, leaving 16 bases between. Germline-derived CDR1 and CDR2 are SQVTM and ANQGSEA. The CDR3 here is CSVDFSVASAFF. The CDR3 DNA reads as TGCAGCGTTGATTTTTCCGTAGCTTCGGCTTTCTTT. Variable domain in full (rest from reference TRBV29-1 and TRBJ1-1): SAVISQKPSRDICQRGTSLTIQCQVDSQVTMMFWYRQQPGQSLTLIATANQGSEATYESGFVIDKFPISRPNLTFSTLTVSNMSPEDSSIYLCSVDFSVASAFFGQGTRLTVV.

This clonotype was detected once. The V and J genes are TRBV29-1 and TRBJ2-4; TRBD1 matches at 7 bases. The V gene end was trimmed by 3 bases and the J gene end by 6 bases; junction bases not matched to a gene: 11. The length of the CDR3 is 15 residues. The germline V gene has CDR1 SQVTM and CDR2 ANQGSEA. The CDR3 region is CSVERQPGGRNIQYF. The CDR3 DNA follows: TGCAGCGTTGAGCGACAGCCAGGGGGAAGAAACATTCAGTACTTC.

The CDR3 loop reads CASSLGGARELFF. The CDR3 coding sequence is TGTGCCAGCAGCTTAGGCGGGGCACGGGAGCTGTTTTTT. The chain carries TRBV7-2 and TRBJ2-2; weak D call: TRBD2 (6 bases). The V end was cut by 1 base, the J end by 9 bases, with 9 bases between. Germline values: CDR1 SGHTA, CDR2 FQGNSA. The CDR3 covers 13 residues.

This clonotype came up a few times. The chain combines TRBV28 with TRBJ1-2; D call uncertain. Germline values: CDR1 MDHEN, CDR2 SYDVKM. The CDR3 extends over 15 amino acids. V lost 0 bases, J lost 3 bases, and 11 bases lay in between. This CDR3 reads CASSLWSGVDYGYTF. CDR3 sequence (DNA): TGTGCCAGCAGTTTATGGTCAGGTGTAGACTATGGCTACACCTTC.

V gene TRBV20-1 combines with J gene TRBJ2-1; 8 bases align to TRBD2. CDR1 and CDR2 (germline): DFQATT, SNEGSKA (reference sequence). V shed 0 bases and J 1 base; nucleotides not matched to a gene: 5. The CDR3 spans 16 residues. The CDR3 sequence is CSARDAGLGSYNEQFF. The CDR3 DNA sequence: TGCAGTGCTAGAGATGCGGGACTAGGTTCCTACAATGAGCAGTTCTTC.